The next 22 T cell receptor beta chains were all read from a single sample in a study. TCRdb used MiXCR to reprocess the 5' RACE reads, holding one entry per CDR3 protein. Of 7,100 or so distinct CDR3 sequences listed, 73% are singletons. The sorted Tregs were CD4+CD25+CD127-/low cells. Sequencing used tumor-infiltrating Tregs sorted from the breast tumor. All receptors derive from a female donor with breast cancer.

The V and J genes are TRBV12-3 or TRBV12-4 and TRBJ2-3; D gene unclear. The CDR3 covers 15 residues. The V and J ends lost 7 bases and 0 bases respectively, with 14 bases between them. This chain's CDR3 is CASTASSGSTDTQYF. In nucleotides, the CDR3 is TGTGCCAGCACCGCATCTTCCGGCAGCACAGATACGCAGTATTTT.

DNA for the CDR3: TGCGCCAGCAGCTCCGGGGGGGGCGCGTACATTCAGTACTTC. Its translation is CASSSGGGAYIQYF. The rearrangement uses TRBV5-1 and TRBJ2-4; 8 nucleotides agree with TRBD2. Looked up from germline, CDR1 is SGHRS and CDR2 is YFSETQ. V lost 3 bases, J lost 8 bases, and 7 bases stayed unmatched. This CDR3 comprises 14 residues.

This sequence joins TRBV7-2 and TRBJ2-3; 7 bases are shared with TRBD2. With 4 bases clipped from V and 14 bases from J, the junction kept 6 bases outside the gene matches. CDR1 SGHTA and CDR2 FQGNSA come from the germline V gene. The CDR3 runs 11 residues. This CDR3 is CASSSSGRRYF. CDR3 in DNA: TGTGCCAGCAGCTCTAGCGGCCGGCGGTATTTT.

The chain links TRBV5-8 to TRBJ1-6, with 8 bases matching TRBD1. J gave up 9 bases and V 4 bases, and 6 bases lay outside the gene matches. Germline V gene lookup returns CDR1 SGHTS and CDR2 YDEGEE. The CDR3 covers 14 residues. The CDR3 here is CASSIGQGISPLHF. As DNA, the CDR3 is TGTGCCAGCAGCATAGGACAGGGTATTTCACCCCTCCACTTT.

This clonotype appeared a single time. The chain is built from TRBV5-4 and TRBJ2-7, with D perhaps TRBD2 (7 bases). CDR3 length: 13 amino acids. The ends were cut back, 8 bases at V and 7 bases at J, with 19 bases in the middle. Germline loops: CDR1 SGHNT, CDR2 YYREEE (reference sequence). The CDR3 DNA follows: TGTGCCAGTAGCCAGGGGTCGCGGGAGGAGCAGTACTTC. Its protein is CASSQGSREEQYF.

In this sample, this clonotype turned up a few times. The chain carries TRBV11-3 and TRBJ1-6; 7 nucleotides line up with TRBD1. The CDR3 consists of 14 residues. The germline V gene has CDR1 SGHNT and CDR2 YENEEA. Germline trimming cut 3 bases from V and 6 bases from J; bases unmatched to any gene: 2. The chain's CDR3 is CASSLTGTNSPLHF. In DNA, the CDR3 is TGTGCCAGCAGCTTGACAGGGACTAATTCACCCCTCCACTTT.

This clonotype was detected only once. The chain has TRBV7-8 and TRBJ1-2; D not certain. The germline gives CDR1 SGHVS, CDR2 FQNEAQ. The CDR3 covers 13 residues. Trimming removed 2 bases at V and 8 bases at J, with 12 bases between. The CDR3 DNA follows: TGTGCCAGCAGCTTAAGTCGGGGTTGGGGCTACACCTTC. Its protein is CASSLSRGWGYTF.

There are a few counts of this clonotype. The V gene is TRBV6-6, the J gene TRBJ2-1; D remains unclear. V lost 6 bases and J lost 6, with 18 bases in between. Germline CDR1 reads MNHNY; CDR2 reads SVGAGI (reference sequence). The CDR3 runs 15 residues. The CDR3 is CASRPLRSPGNEQFF. CDR3 nucleotide sequence: TGTGCCAGCAGACCTTTACGGTCTCCGGGCAATGAGCAGTTCTTC.

This sequence joins TRBV7-2 and TRBJ2-1, with D perhaps matching TRBD2 (6 bases). Trimming took off 4 bases at V and 9 bases at J, with 13 bases between the two ends. In germline, CDR1 is SGHTA, CDR2 FQGNSA. The CDR3 runs 13 residues. The CDR3 DNA reads as TGTGCCAGCAGCTCTGTCGGGGGTGGTGAGCAGTTCTTC. This translates into CASSSVGGGEQFF.

The rearrangement uses TRBV12-3 or TRBV12-4 and TRBJ1-6; D is uncertain. The CDR3 runs 12 residues. Trimming stripped 6 bases from V and 8 bases from J, with 8 bases between. CDR3 bases: TGTGCCAGCAGGTCAGGATATTCACCCCTCCACTTT. Translation gives CASRSGYSPLHF.

This chain connects TRBV4-1 to TRBJ2-1; D is perhaps TRBD2 (6 bases). V was shortened by 1 base and J by 8 bases, with 21 bases between the two germline ends. The CDR3 consists of 17 residues. Germline-derived CDR1 and CDR2 are MGHRA and YSYEKL. For the CDR3, the DNA is TGCGCCAGCAGCCAAGTGATGGTTAAAGCGTCGGGGGATGAGCAGTTCTTC. It translates to CASSQVMVKASGDEQFF.

The J gene is TRBJ2-3, the V gene TRBV7-8; TRBD1 matches at 9 bases. The germline CDR1 and CDR2 sequences are SGHVS and FQNEAQ. Germline trimming cut 1 base from V and 2 bases from J; bases unmatched to any gene: 10. This CDR3 has 18 residues. The CDR3 DNA is TGTGCCAGCAGCTTAGGAGGACAGGGGTTTTCCGACACAGATACGCAGTATTTT. As protein: CASSLGGQGFSDTDTQYF. Together with reference TRBV7-8 and TRBJ2-3, the CDR3 gives the full variable domain: GAGVSQSPRYKVAKRGQDVALRCDPISGHVSLFWYQQALGQGPEFLTYFQNEAQLDKSGLPSDRFFAERPEGSVSTLKIQRTQQEDSAVYLCASSLGGQGFSDTDTQYFGPGTRLTVL.

This CDR3 reads CATPTSGGADTQYF. As DNA, the CDR3 is TGTGCCACCCCGACTAGCGGGGGGGCAGATACGCAGTATTTT. V and J are TRBV6-4 and TRBJ2-3; 14 bases align to TRBD2. This CDR3 is 14 amino acids long. The V gene end was trimmed by 10 bases and the J gene end by 4 bases; junction bases not matched to a gene: 4. CDR1 and CDR2 (germline): MRHNA, SNTAGT.

About this clonotype itself: One end of the junction is discordant with germline, which a read error may explain. The chain carries TRBV5-1 and TRBJ2-1; TRBD1 is a possible D gene (5 bases). This CDR3 contains 15 residues. CDR1 and CDR2 (germline): SGHRS, YFSETQ. CDR3 in amino acids: CTSSADSPRVDEQFF. The CDR3 bases are TGCACCAGCAGCGCCGACAGTCCCCGGGTGGATGAGCAGTTCTTC. The full variable domain, with the rest looked up from reference TRBV5-1 and TRBJ2-1, is KAGVTQTPRYLIKTRGQQVTLSCSPISGHRSVSWYQQTPGQGLQFLFEYFSETQRNKGNFPGRFSGRQFSNSRSEMNVSTLELGDSALYLCTSSADSPRVDEQFFGPGTRLTVL.

For this clonotype: The CDR3 does not close with the conserved phenylalanine or tryptophan, likely indicating a read error. This chain joins TRBV10-1 and TRBJ1-6; 9 bases fit TRBD1. Germline assignment: CDR1 WNHNN and CDR2 SYGVQD (reference sequence). This CDR3 is built from 16 residues. The J segment lost 7 bases and the V segment lost 8 bases, leaving 12 bases of the junction unmatched. The chain's CDR3 is CASRTSTGGENSPLHL. DNA of the CDR3: TGCGCCAGCCGAACCTCGACAGGGGGGGAGAATTCACCCCTCCACCTT.

The J gene is TRBJ1-1, the V gene TRBV5-1, with 7 positions matching TRBD1. CDR3 size: 14 residues. From germline, CDR1 is SGHRS and CDR2 YFSETQ. After removal of 4 bases from V and 6 bases from J, the junction contained 9 bases not matched to a gene. In DNA form, the CDR3 reads TGCGCCAGCAGCATTACAGGGGCGGTCGCTGAAGCTTTCTTT. It encodes CASSITGAVAEAFF.

This clonotype showed up just once. The V and J genes are TRBV3-1 and TRBJ2-3; no firm D call. Trimming removed 3 bases from V and 4 bases from J, with 5 bases in between. The CDR3 sequence is 12 residues long. Germline V gene lookup returns CDR1 LGHDT and CDR2 YNNKEL (reference sequence). CDR3 nucleotides: TGTGCCAGCAGCCATCTCTCAGATACGCAGTATTTT. This sequence encodes CASSHLSDTQYF.

The chain joins TRBV20-1 to TRBJ1-2; the D gene is possibly TRBD1 (6 bases). The CDR3 is made up of 13 amino acids. V lost 2 bases and J 4 bases, leaving 11 bases between the germline ends. Germline CDR1 reads DFQATT; CDR2 reads SNEGSKA (reference sequence). The CDR3 DNA is TGCAGTGCTAGACCCGGACAGTCCTATGGCTACACCTTC. It is translated as CSARPGQSYGYTF.

The chain employs TRBV29-1 and TRBJ1-1, with unresolved D. The CDR3 spans 13 residues. The V end lost 3 bases, the J end lost 1 base, and 9 bases lay between the germline ends. Germline lookup yields CDR1 SQVTM and CDR2 ANQGSEA. The CDR3 bases are TGCAGCGTTGACTCGCCTGAGAACACTGAAGCTTTCTTT. Translated, it gives CSVDSPENTEAFF.

V gene TRBV10-2 combines with J gene TRBJ1-5; D is unclear. V lost 1 base and J lost 0, with 10 bases in between. The CDR3 contains 16 residues. The germline V gene encodes CDR1 WSHSY and CDR2 SAAADI. CDR3 sequence: CASSEFGGFSNQPQHF. CDR3 coding DNA: TGCGCCAGCAGTGAGTTCGGTGGGTTTAGCAATCAGCCCCAGCATTTT.

This sequence joins TRBV20-1 and TRBJ1-5; 7 nucleotides match TRBD1. The CDR3 runs to 16 residues. Germline CDR1 DFQATT, CDR2 SNEGSKA (reference sequence). Trimming removed 3 bases from V and 4 bases from J; junction bases left unmatched: 12. The CDR3 sequence is CSARNQIGRGNQPQHF. The CDR3 nucleotides are TGCAGTGCTAGGAACCAGATCGGCAGGGGGAATCAGCCCCAGCATTTT.

The gene calls are TRBV29-1 and TRBJ1-2, with D possibly TRBD1 on 5 matching bases. Trimming took off 4 bases at V and 5 bases at J, with 14 bases between the two ends. Germline V gene data show CDR1 as SQVTM and CDR2 as ANQGSEA. The CDR3 sequence is 13 residues long. The CDR3 region has the DNA TGCAGCGTTGCTTCCGGACAAGGATATGGCTACACCTTC. Translation: CSVASGQGYGYTF.